Listed here are 11 T cell receptor beta chains from one sample, sequenced in a study of cytomegalovirus exposure and HLA in healthy donors. Primers included in the PCR were 60 Vbeta and 13 Jbeta primers. Sequencing used immunoSEQ multiplex PCR; TCRdb keeps in-frame clones, though not all of them. The sample records 140,000 to 150,000 clones, more than 75% being singletons. The sample was PBMCs. These receptors all come from a woman between 18 and 30 years old in good health and CMV-seropositive.

The rearrangement uses TRBV2 and TRBJ1-1, with 7 bases lining up with TRBD1. The CDR3 is made up of 15 amino acids. Trimming took 6 bases from V and 1 from J; bases not matched to a gene: 8. Germline values: CDR1 SNHLY, CDR2 FYNNEI. This CDR3 is CASRVNRGPNTEAFF. In nucleotides, the CDR3 is TGTGCCAGCAGGGTCAACAGGGGCCCGAACACTGAAGCTTTCTTT. The variable domain in full, completed from reference TRBV2 and TRBJ1-1, reads EPEVTQTPSHQVTQMGQEVILRCVPISNHLYFYWYRQILGQKVEFLVSFYNNEISEKSEIFDDQFSVERPDGSNFTLKIRSTKLEDSAMYFCASRVNRGPNTEAFFGQGTRLTVV.

This rearrangement joins TRBV9 to TRBJ2-6, with 12 bases fitting TRBD1. Germline V gene lookup returns CDR1 SGDLS and CDR2 YYNGEE. V lost 4 bases to trimming and J lost 3 bases; unmatched junction nucleotides: 5. The CDR3 has 17 amino acids. The CDR3 DNA reads TGTGCCAGCAGCTCTCGGGACAGGGGGCGTGGGGCCAACGTCCTGACTTTC. Translated, it gives CASSSRDRGRGANVLTF.

The chain combines TRBV19 with TRBJ2-3, with a tentative D call TRBD1 (6 bases). Germline V gives CDR1 LNHDA, CDR2 SQIVND (reference sequence). The CDR3 consists of 16 residues. V lost 6 bases and J lost 1, with 17 bases in between. The CDR3 DNA is TGTGCCAGTAGCCCAATGTTGGGGGCGGGCACAGATACGCAGTATTTT. As protein: CASSPMLGAGTDTQYF.

CDR3 DNA sequence: TGTGCCAGCAGTGAATATTCAGGGGGGAACTATGGCTACACCTTC. Translated, it gives CASSEYSGGNYGYTF. The rearrangement joins TRBV6-1 to TRBJ1-2; 7 nucleotides match TRBD1. The germline V gene has CDR1 MNHNS and CDR2 SASEGT. The CDR3 runs to 15 residues. The V segment lost 2 bases and the J segment 2 bases; nucleotides outside the gene matches: 5.

V gene TRBV6-5 combines with J gene TRBJ1-1; perhaps TRBD1 as D (6 bases). This CDR3 is built from 15 residues. Trimming cost V 6 bases and J 4 bases, with 18 bases left between them. The germline V gene has CDR1 MNHEY and CDR2 SVGAGI. CDR3 nucleotides: TGTGCCAGCAGGGACCTGGGGGCCCCCAGCACTGAAGCTTTCTTT. This encodes CASRDLGAPSTEAFF.

There are a few counts of this clone. The chain recombines TRBV5-6 with TRBJ1-1, with D possibly matching TRBD1 (6 bases). Germline values: CDR1 SGHDT, CDR2 YYEEEE. The CDR3 extends over 15 amino acids. Deletions cut 0 bases from V and 2 bases from J, with 11 bases between. The CDR3, as DNA: TGTGCCAGCAGCTTGGGAGGGGGACCCAACACTGAAGCTTTCTTT. Amino acids: CASSLGGGPNTEAFF.

This chain connects TRBV2 to TRBJ2-5; possibly TRBD2 for D (6 bases). The DNA matches TRBJ2-7 better at its end, which makes the J call doubtful. The V gene's germline CDR1 is SNHLY and CDR2 FYNNEI. The CDR3 runs 11 residues. This CDR3 is CASMTGDEQYF. As DNA, the CDR3 is TGTGCCTCTATGACGGGGGACGAGCAGTACTTC.

V is TRBV2 and J is TRBJ2-5; 7 nucleotides agree with TRBD2. The germline V gene encodes CDR1 SNHLY and CDR2 FYNNEI. The CDR3 is made up of 15 amino acids. With V trimmed by 0 bases and J by 1 base, 2 bases remained unmatched. As DNA, the CDR3 is TGTGCCAGCAGTGAAGCCGGCGGGGGCCAAGAGACCCAGTACTTC. This translates into CASSEAGGGQETQYF.

The chain recombines TRBV5-6 with TRBJ2-7; 8 bases agree with TRBD1. The CDR3 is 15 residues long. The V and J ends lost 4 bases and 3 bases, in that order; junction bases with no gene match: 9. Germline loops: CDR1 SGHDT, CDR2 YYEEEE. The CDR3 here is CASSNRGIDYYEQYF. The CDR3 bases are TGTGCCAGCAGCAACAGGGGGATCGACTACTACGAGCAGTACTTC.

The chain carries TRBV11-2 and TRBJ1-3; 7 positions match TRBD1. V lost 6 bases, J lost 6 bases, and 5 bases stayed unmatched. The CDR3 loop spans 13 amino acids. Germline CDR1 and CDR2: SGHAT and FQNNGV. CDR3 in DNA: TGTGCCAGCAGTTGGGACAGAGTAAACACCATATATTTT. Its translation: CASSWDRVNTIYF.

The V gene is TRBV27, the J gene TRBJ1-3, with TRBD1 as a possible D gene (6 bases). CDR1 MNHEY and CDR2 SMNVEV come from the germline V gene (reference sequence). The CDR3 totals 17 residues. V gave up 3 bases and J gave up 0 bases, with 15 bases separating them. Written as DNA, the CDR3 is TGTGCCAGCAGTTTTACAGGGCCGGGGTTCTCTGGAAACACCATATATTTT. It translates to CASSFTGPGFSGNTIYF.